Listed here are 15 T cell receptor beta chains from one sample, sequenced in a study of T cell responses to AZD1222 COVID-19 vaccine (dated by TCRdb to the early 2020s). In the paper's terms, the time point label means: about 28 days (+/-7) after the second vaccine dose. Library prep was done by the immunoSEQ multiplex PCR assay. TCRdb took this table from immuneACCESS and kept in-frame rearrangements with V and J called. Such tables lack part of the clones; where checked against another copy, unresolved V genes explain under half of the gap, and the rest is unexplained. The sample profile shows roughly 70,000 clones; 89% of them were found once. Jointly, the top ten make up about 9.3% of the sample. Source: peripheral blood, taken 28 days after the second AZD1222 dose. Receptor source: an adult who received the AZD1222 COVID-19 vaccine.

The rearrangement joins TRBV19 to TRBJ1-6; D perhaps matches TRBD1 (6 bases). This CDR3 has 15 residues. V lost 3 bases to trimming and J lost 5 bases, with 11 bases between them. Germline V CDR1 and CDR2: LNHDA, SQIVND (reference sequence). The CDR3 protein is CASSMWTVDNSPLHF. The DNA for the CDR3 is TGTGCCAGTAGTATGTGGACAGTCGATAATTCACCCCTCCACTTT.

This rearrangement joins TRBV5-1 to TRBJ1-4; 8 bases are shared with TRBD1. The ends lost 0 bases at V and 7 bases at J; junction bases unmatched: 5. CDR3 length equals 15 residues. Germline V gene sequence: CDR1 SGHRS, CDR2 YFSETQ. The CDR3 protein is CASSLAGGVGEKLFF. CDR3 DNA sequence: TGCGCCAGCAGCTTGGCAGGGGGCGTCGGTGAAAAACTGTTTTTT.

DNA of the CDR3: TGTGCCAGCAGCCAAAGTCCACTAGCATCTGGGGAGCTGTTTTTT. This codes for CASSQSPLASGELFF. J is TRBJ2-2 and V is TRBV3-1 (or the pseudogene TRBV3-2); perhaps TRBD2 as D (6 bases). V was cut by 2 bases and J by 8 bases, with 15 bases left in between. The CDR3 spans 15 residues. CDR1 is LGHDT and CDR2 is YNNKEL in the germline V gene (reference sequence).

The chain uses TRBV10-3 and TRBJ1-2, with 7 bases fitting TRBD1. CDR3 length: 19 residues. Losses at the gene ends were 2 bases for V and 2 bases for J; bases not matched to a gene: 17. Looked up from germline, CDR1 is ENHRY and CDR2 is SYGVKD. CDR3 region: CAISETPPMGQPGNYGYTF. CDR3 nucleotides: TGTGCCATCAGTGAGACCCCCCCAATGGGACAGCCAGGCAACTATGGCTACACCTTC.

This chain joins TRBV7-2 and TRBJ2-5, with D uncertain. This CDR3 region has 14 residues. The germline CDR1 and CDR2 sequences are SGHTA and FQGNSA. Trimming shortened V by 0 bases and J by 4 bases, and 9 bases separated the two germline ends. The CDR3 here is CASSLAFRPETQYF. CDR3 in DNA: TGTGCCAGCAGCTTAGCTTTCCGGCCAGAGACCCAGTACTTC.

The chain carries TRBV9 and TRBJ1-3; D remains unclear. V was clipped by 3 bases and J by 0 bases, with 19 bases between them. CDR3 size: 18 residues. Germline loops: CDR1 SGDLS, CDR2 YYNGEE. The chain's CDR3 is CASSDLPAGKSSGNTIYF. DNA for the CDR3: TGTGCCAGCAGCGACCTACCCGCGGGGAAAAGCTCTGGAAACACCATATATTTT.

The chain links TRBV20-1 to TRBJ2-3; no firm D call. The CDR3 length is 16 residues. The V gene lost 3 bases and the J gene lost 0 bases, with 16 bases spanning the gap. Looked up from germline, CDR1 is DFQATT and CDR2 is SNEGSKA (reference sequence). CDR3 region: CSASPIAAPSTDTQYF. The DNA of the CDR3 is TGCAGTGCTAGTCCAATAGCCGCCCCGAGCACAGATACGCAGTATTTT.

In DNA, the CDR3 is TGTGCCAGCAGTGATCGGAGCTCCTATAATTCACCCCTCCACTTT. Residues: CASSDRSSYNSPLHF. The chain recombines TRBV2 with TRBJ1-6; D is unresolved. Trimming removed 3 bases from V and 0 bases from J, with 6 bases in between. This CDR3 comprises 15 residues. The germline V gene has CDR1 SNHLY and CDR2 FYNNEI.

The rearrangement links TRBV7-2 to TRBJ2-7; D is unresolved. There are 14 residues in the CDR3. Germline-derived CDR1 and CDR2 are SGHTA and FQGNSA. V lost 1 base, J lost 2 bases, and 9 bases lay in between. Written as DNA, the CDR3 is TGTGCCAGCAGCTTAGAGGCCTCGACCTACGAGCAGTACTTC. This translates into CASSLEASTYEQYF.

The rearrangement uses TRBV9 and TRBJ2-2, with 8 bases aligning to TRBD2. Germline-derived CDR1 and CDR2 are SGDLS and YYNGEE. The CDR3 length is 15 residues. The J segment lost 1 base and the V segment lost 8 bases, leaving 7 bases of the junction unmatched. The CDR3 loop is CASQSGGGNTGELFF. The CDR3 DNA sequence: TGTGCCAGTCAGAGCGGGGGAGGGAACACCGGGGAGCTGTTTTTT.

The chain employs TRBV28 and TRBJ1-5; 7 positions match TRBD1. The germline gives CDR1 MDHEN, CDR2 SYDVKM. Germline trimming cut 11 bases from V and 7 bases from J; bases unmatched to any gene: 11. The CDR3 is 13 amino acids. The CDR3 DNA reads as TGTGCCCACGGGACAGAGAGGAACCAGCCCCAGCATTTT. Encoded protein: CAHGTERNQPQHF.

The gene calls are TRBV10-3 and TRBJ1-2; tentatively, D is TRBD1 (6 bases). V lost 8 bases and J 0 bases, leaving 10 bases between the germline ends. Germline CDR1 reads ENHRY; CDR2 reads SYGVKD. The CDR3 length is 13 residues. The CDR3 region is CAISQGSNYGYTF. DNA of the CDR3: TGTGCCATCTCCCAGGGGTCTAACTATGGCTACACCTTC.

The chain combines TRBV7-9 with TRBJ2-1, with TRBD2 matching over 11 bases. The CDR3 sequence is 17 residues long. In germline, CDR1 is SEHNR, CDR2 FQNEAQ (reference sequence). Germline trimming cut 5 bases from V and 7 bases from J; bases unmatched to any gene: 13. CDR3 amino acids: CASSAGSSGGTRNEQFF. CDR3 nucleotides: TGTGCCAGCAGCGCCGGTTCTAGCGGGGGGACACGGAATGAGCAGTTCTTC.

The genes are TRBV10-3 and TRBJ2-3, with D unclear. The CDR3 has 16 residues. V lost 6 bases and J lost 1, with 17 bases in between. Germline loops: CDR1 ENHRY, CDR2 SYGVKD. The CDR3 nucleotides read TGTGCCATCAGGCCTTCCGGCCCCGGCGGCACAGATACGCAGTATTTT. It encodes CAIRPSGPGGTDTQYF.

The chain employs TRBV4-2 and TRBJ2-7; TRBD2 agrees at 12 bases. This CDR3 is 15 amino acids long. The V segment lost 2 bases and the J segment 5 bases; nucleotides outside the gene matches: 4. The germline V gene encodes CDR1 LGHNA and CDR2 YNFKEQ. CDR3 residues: CASSQSSGGAHEQYF. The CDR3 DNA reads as TGTGCCAGCAGCCAATCTAGCGGGGGGGCACACGAGCAGTACTTC.